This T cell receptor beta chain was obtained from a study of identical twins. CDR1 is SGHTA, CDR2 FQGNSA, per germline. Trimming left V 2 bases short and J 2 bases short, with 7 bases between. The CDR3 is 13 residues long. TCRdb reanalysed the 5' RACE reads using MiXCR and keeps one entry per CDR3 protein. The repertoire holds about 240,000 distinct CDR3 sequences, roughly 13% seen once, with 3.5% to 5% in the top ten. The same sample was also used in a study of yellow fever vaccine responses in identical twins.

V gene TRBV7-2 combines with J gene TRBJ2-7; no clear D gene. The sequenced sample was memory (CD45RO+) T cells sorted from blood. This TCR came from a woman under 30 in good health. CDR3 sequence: CASSLFRPYEQYF. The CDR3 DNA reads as TGTGCCAGCAGCTTATTTCGTCCCTACGAGCAGTACTTC.